This record looks at one T cell receptor (beta chain) sequence and its context. Its specific antigen is unknown. Per-nucleotide qualities are absent, and no much larger clonotype sits a single base away. The data originate from a study of T cell changes during pregnancy in multiple sclerosis (dated by TCRdb to the late 2010s). About the study as a whole: Changes in the T cell repertoire over the course of pregnancy were examined in this study in women with multiple sclerosis.

Receptor amplification or capture employed the immunoSEQ multiplex PCR assay. TCRdb took this table from immuneACCESS and kept in-frame rearrangements with V and J called. Such tables lack part of the clones; where checked against another copy, unresolved V genes explain under half of the gap, and the rest is unexplained. This sample gives 60,000 to 75,000 clones in total; roughly 92% of them show up just once. Clones ranked in the top ten supply just under 2% of the sample. Measured from the cysteine to the phenylalanine, the CDR3 is 13 residues long. This entry keeps only the CDR3 DNA: 39 bases, framed from base 1. V was cut back by 2 bases and J by 2 bases, leaving a gap of 7 bases between them. Reading the germline V gene (reference sequence) gives CDR1 MNHEY and CDR2 SMNVEV.

The chain couples TRBV27 to TRBJ2-7; matching of 5 bases hints at TRBD2 as the D gene. This TCR was sampled from a female donor with multiple sclerosis, enrolled in a pregnancy study. The input for sequencing was peripheral blood, taken in the second trimester of pregnancy. The sequenced DNA: TGTGCCAGCAGTTTAAGCGGTCCCTACGAGCAGTACTTC. It translates to CASSLSGPYEQYF.